What follows are 15 T cell receptor beta chains derived from one specimen sequenced in a study of blood T cell repertoires in COVID-19. This table comes from immunoSEQ multiplex PCR, and its TCRdb copy is limited to in-frame clones, with some not included. This table has roughly 120,000 clones, over 75% appearing once. Sequencing used peripheral blood. The receptors shown here come from a woman aged 45 to 65 with acute or convalescent COVID-19.

The rearrangement joins TRBV6-5 to TRBJ1-1; possibly TRBD1 for D (5 bases). The CDR3 has 14 amino acids. CDR1 and CDR2 (germline): MNHEY, SVGAGI. V shed 4 bases and J shed 1 base, with 10 bases lying between them. The CDR3 DNA reads as TGTGCCAGCAGTTCCTTACAGGAGAACACTGAAGCTTTCTTT. It encodes CASSSLQENTEAFF.

The genes are TRBV7-2 and TRBJ1-5; D gene uncertain. CDR1 is SGHTA, CDR2 FQGNSA, per germline. V lost 5 bases to trimming and J lost 7 bases, with 15 bases between them. The CDR3 consists of 14 residues. The CDR3 sequence is CASSGRVTGQPQHF. The DNA for the CDR3 is TGTGCCAGCAGCGGCCGGGTCACCGGCCAGCCCCAGCATTTT.

This clone came up once. The V and J genes are TRBV5-5 and TRBJ1-6; 7 bases line up with TRBD1. J gave up 15 bases and V 4 bases, and 10 bases lay outside the gene matches. Germline V gives CDR1 SGHKS, CDR2 YYEKEE (reference sequence). The CDR3 totals 13 residues. The CDR3 sequence: CASSPDRVSLLHF. The CDR3, as DNA: TGTGCCAGCAGCCCTGACAGGGTGTCTCTCCTCCACTTT.

The CDR3 spells CASSQGGESNEQFF. The CDR3 nucleotides read TGTGCCAGCAGCCAAGGGGGGGAGAGTAATGAGCAGTTCTTC. The V gene is TRBV14, the J gene TRBJ2-1, with a tentative D call TRBD2 (6 bases). Per germline, CDR1 SGHDN and CDR2 FVKESK. V gave up 1 base and J gave up 7 bases, with 11 bases separating them. There are 14 residues in the CDR3.

CDR3 bases: TGCGCCAGCAGACAAAATCCGGGACAGGGATCAATAGGGCAGTACTTC. Protein product: CASRQNPGQGSIGQYF. The V gene is TRBV5-1, the J gene TRBJ2-7; 9 bases are a match to TRBD1. With 5 bases clipped from V and 9 bases from J, the junction kept 18 bases outside the gene matches. This CDR3 region has 16 residues. Germline CDR1 and CDR2: SGHRS and YFSETQ.

This clone was observed a single time. The CDR3 nucleotides are TGTGCCAGACCCGGGACTGGAGCCTCTGGGGCCAACGTCCTGACTTTC. Its translation is CARPGTGASGANVLTF. This chain joins TRBV19 and TRBJ2-6, with D perhaps matching TRBD2 (6 bases). V gave up 9 bases and J gave up 0 bases, with 15 bases separating them. Germline CDR1 is LNHDA and CDR2 is SQIVND (reference sequence). The CDR3 covers 16 residues.

J is TRBJ1-1 and V is TRBV5-1; 8 bases are shared with TRBD1. CDR3 size: 13 residues. The V and J ends lost 1 base and 4 bases, in that order; junction bases with no gene match: 0. Germline CDR1 SGHRS, CDR2 YFSETQ. This CDR3 reads CASSLTGGTEAFF. The CDR3 DNA is TGCGCCAGCAGCTTGACAGGGGGCACTGAAGCTTTCTTT.

The gene calls are TRBV5-4 and TRBJ1-1; D ambiguous. Germline CDR1 reads SGHNT; CDR2 reads YYREEE (reference sequence). The ends were cut back, 3 bases at V and 5 bases at J, with 11 bases in the middle. The CDR3 sequence is 13 residues long. In DNA, the CDR3 is TGTGCCAGCAGCTCAGCGGGGAGGACTGAAGCTTTCTTT. This codes for CASSSAGRTEAFF.

This clone was picked up one time. The chain carries TRBV29-1 and TRBJ1-1; TRBD1 agrees at 8 bases. Germline CDR1 reads SQVTM; CDR2 reads ANQGSEA. The CDR3 is 14 residues long. V lost 7 bases, J lost 1 base, and 8 bases stayed unmatched. CDR3 sequence reads: CSAGTGTGNTEAFF. CDR3 in DNA: TGCAGCGCAGGAACCGGGACAGGGAACACTGAAGCTTTCTTT.

This clone was picked up a small number of times. The chain employs TRBV5-8 and TRBJ1-2; 7 bases align to TRBD1. Germline V CDR1 and CDR2: SGHTS, YDEGEE. This CDR3 region has 15 residues. V lost 4 bases and J lost 2; bases outside the gene matches: 8. CDR3 residues: CASSPHRGGNYGYTF. The CDR3 DNA sequence: TGTGCCAGCAGCCCCCACAGGGGTGGGAACTATGGCTACACCTTC.

This clone has just a few counts. The V call is TRBV3-1 (or the pseudogene TRBV3-2), the J call TRBJ2-7; 8 nucleotides match TRBD1. V lost 1 base and J lost 4; bases outside the gene matches: 3. The CDR3 spans 14 residues. Germline lookup yields CDR1 LGHDT and CDR2 YNNKEL (reference sequence). The CDR3 bases are TGTGCCAGCAGCCAAGGACAGGGGCCGTACGAGCAGTACTTC. Protein: CASSQGQGPYEQYF.

The chain carries TRBV6-5 and TRBJ1-1, with 9 bases identical to TRBD1. Germline V lookup: CDR1 MNHEY, CDR2 SVGAGI. The CDR3 extends over 13 amino acids. Trimming removed 8 bases from V and 13 bases from J; junction bases left unmatched: 14. The CDR3 sequence: CASGQGSGSVSFF. DNA for the CDR3: TGTGCCAGCGGACAGGGGTCGGGTTCTGTCAGTTTCTTT.

The DNA of the CDR3 is TGTGCCAGCACCCCTTTTACTAGACCCCTCGGGGATACGCAGTATTTT. It yields the protein CASTPFTRPLGDTQYF. The chain combines TRBV6-4 with TRBJ2-3; maybe TRBD2 (5 bases). The CDR3 totals 16 residues. Germline values: CDR1 MRHNA, CDR2 SNTAGT. V was clipped by 7 bases and J by 6 bases, with 23 bases between them.

This chain joins TRBV11-2 and TRBJ1-1, with D possibly TRBD1 on 6 matching bases. V lost 3 bases and J 3 bases, leaving 11 bases between the germline ends. CDR3 length: 14 amino acids. Per the germline V gene, CDR1 is SGHAT and CDR2 is FQNNGV. CDR3 in DNA: TGTGCCAGCAGCTTTCTTGCAGGGGACACTGAAGCTTTCTTT. Translating gives CASSFLAGDTEAFF.

The V call is TRBV5-1, the J call TRBJ1-1; TRBD1 aligns across 7 bases. The V gene end was trimmed by 7 bases and the J gene end by 3 bases; junction bases not matched to a gene: 9. This CDR3 is built from 14 residues. From germline, CDR1 is SGHRS and CDR2 YFSETQ. The CDR3, as DNA: TGCGCCAGCCGGACAGCCAGGGGGGACACTGAAGCTTTCTTT. Amino acid sequence: CASRTARGDTEAFF.